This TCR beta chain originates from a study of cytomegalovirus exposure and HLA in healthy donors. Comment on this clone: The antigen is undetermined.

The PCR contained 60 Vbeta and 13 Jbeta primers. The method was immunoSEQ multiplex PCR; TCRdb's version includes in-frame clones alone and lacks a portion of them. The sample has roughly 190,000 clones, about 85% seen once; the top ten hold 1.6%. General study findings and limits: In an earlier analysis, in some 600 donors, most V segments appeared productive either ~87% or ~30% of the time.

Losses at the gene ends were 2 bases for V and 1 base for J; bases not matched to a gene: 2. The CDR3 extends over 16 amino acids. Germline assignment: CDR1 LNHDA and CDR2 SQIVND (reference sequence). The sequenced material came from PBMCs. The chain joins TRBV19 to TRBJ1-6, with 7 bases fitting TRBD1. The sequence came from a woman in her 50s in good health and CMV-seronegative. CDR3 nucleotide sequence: TGTGCCAGTAGTATATACAGGGGTTCCTATAATTCACCCCTCCACTTT. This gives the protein CASSIYRGSYNSPLHF.